The 32 T cell receptor beta chains below come from one sample, sequenced in a study of CD8 T cells in Susac syndrome. The authors reverse transcribed roughly 0.5 to 1 ug RNA with random hexamers. TCRdb passed the immunoSEQ multiplex PCR reads through MiXCR, listing each CDR3 protein once. The sample shows about 300,000 distinct CDR3 sequences, around 85% of them seen only once. Sequenced sample: CD8+ T cells from PBMCs. Receptors were obtained from a human donor with multiple sclerosis.

The chain combines TRBV15 with TRBJ2-3; TRBD2 aligns across 8 bases. Looked up from germline, CDR1 is LNHNV and CDR2 is YYDKDF (reference sequence). V gave up 9 bases and J gave up 6 bases; unmatched junction bases: 8. This CDR3 contains 13 residues. The CDR3 loop is CATGGSGGDTQYF. For the CDR3, the DNA is TGTGCCACGGGCGGGTCGGGAGGGGATACGCAGTATTTT.

V gene TRBV11-3 combines with J gene TRBJ2-3; the D gene is possibly TRBD2 (6 bases). Germline-derived CDR1 and CDR2 are SGHNT and YENEEA. CDR3 length: 14 residues. The V gene lost 4 bases and the J gene lost 4 bases, with 12 bases spanning the gap. The CDR3 DNA sequence: TGTGCCAGCAGCTCGGGGCTAGCGCCAGATACGCAGTATTTT. Translation gives CASSSGLAPDTQYF. The full variable domain, with the rest looked up from reference TRBV11-3 and TRBJ2-3, is EAGVVQSPRYKIIEKKQPVAFWCNPISGHNTLYWYLQNLGQGPELLIRYENEEAVDDSQLPKDRFSAERLKGVDSTLKIQPAELGDSAVYLCASSSGLAPDTQYFGPGTRLTVL.

The V call is TRBV25-1, the J call TRBJ1-2; TRBD1 is a possible D gene (5 bases). Germline CDR1 is MGHDK and CDR2 is SYGVNS. This CDR3 contains 14 residues. The V and J ends lost 6 bases and 4 bases respectively, with 15 bases between them. The DNA of the CDR3 is TGTGCCAGCAGCCCTACCCCAGGGTCCTATGGCTACACCTTC. Its protein product is CASSPTPGSYGYTF.

The J gene is TRBJ1-2, the V gene TRBV6-2 or TRBV6-3; D not certain. The CDR3 has 12 amino acids. In germline, CDR1 is MNHEY, CDR2 SVGEGT. The V and J ends lost 5 bases and 8 bases respectively, with 12 bases between them. CDR3 protein: CASSPRGSGYTF. The DNA of the CDR3 is TGTGCCAGCAGTCCCCGCGGGTCGGGCTACACCTTC.

The chain is built from TRBV15 and TRBJ2-7, with D tentatively TRBD1 (6 bases). The CDR3 consists of 15 residues. The germline gives CDR1 LNHNV, CDR2 YYDKDF (reference sequence). V shed 5 bases and J shed 0 bases, with 14 bases lying between them. CDR3 nucleotides: TGTGCCACCAGCCTTGCGGACAGTGTCTCCTACGAGCAGTACTTC. Protein sequence: CATSLADSVSYEQYF. The full variable domain, its missing parts supplied by reference TRBV15 and TRBJ2-7, is DAMVIQNPRYQVTQFGKPVTLSCSQTLNHNVMYWYQQKSSQAPKLLFHYYDKDFNNEADTPDNFQSRRPNTSFCFLDIRSPGLGDTAMYLCATSLADSVSYEQYFGPGTRLTVT.

Only one count was recorded for this clonotype. The chain employs TRBV27 and TRBJ2-3, with 10 bases identical to TRBD1. The germline V gene encodes CDR1 MNHEY and CDR2 SMNVEV (reference sequence). There are 16 residues in the CDR3. Trimming at V came to 2 bases and at J to 4 bases, leaving 6 bases not matched to a gene. The DNA of the CDR3 is TGTGCCAGCAGTTTAGCCGGGACAGGGGTGTCAGATACGCAGTATTTT. It yields the protein CASSLAGTGVSDTQYF.

V gene TRBV5-1 combines with J gene TRBJ2-5; 16 bases line up with TRBD2. CDR1 and CDR2 from the germline V gene are SGHRS and YFSETQ. Losses at the gene ends were 3 bases for V and 2 bases for J; bases not matched to a gene: 4. The CDR3 runs to 17 residues. The CDR3 sequence: CASSSGTSGRDQETQYF. The DNA for the CDR3 is TGCGCCAGCAGCTCCGGGACTAGCGGGAGGGATCAAGAGACCCAGTACTTC.

The chain uses TRBV28 and TRBJ2-2, with D unresolved. The germline CDR1 and CDR2 sequences are MDHEN and SYDVKM. Deletions cut 1 base from V and 6 bases from J, with 15 bases between. This CDR3 spans 16 amino acids. CDR3 sequence reads: CASSLFMELGSGELFF. The DNA of the CDR3 is TGTGCCAGCAGTTTATTTATGGAACTGGGTTCCGGGGAGCTGTTTTTT.

CDR3 amino acids: CASSLLGFAGTDTQYF. DNA of the CDR3: TGTGCCAGCAGTTTATTAGGCTTTGCAGGCACAGATACGCAGTATTTT. The genes are TRBV27 and TRBJ2-3; D gene ambiguous. Deletions cut 1 base from V and 1 base from J, with 12 bases between. The CDR3 loop spans 16 amino acids. CDR1 is MNHEY and CDR2 is SMNVEV in the germline V gene (reference sequence).

This sequence joins TRBV6-5 and TRBJ1-1, with D perhaps matching TRBD1 (5 bases). V was pared by 2 bases and J by 1 base, with 8 bases between. The CDR3 is made up of 14 amino acids. Germline lookup yields CDR1 MNHEY and CDR2 SVGAGI. The CDR3 nucleotides read TGTGCCAGCAGTTACGGGACGACGAACACTGAAGCTTTCTTT. Translation: CASSYGTTNTEAFF.

This chain uses TRBV21-1 with TRBJ2-2; the table's D gene call, TRBD1, was not cross checked with the DNA. TRBV21-1 corresponds to a pseudogene. The CDR3 length is 13 residues. CDR3 nucleotide sequence: TGTGCCAGCAGGTTGAGGGGGGCCGGGGAGCTGTTTTTT. Its protein product is CASRLRGAGELFF.

The CDR3 DNA sequence: TGTGCCAGCAGTTTTATGGGCAGCTCGTCCTACGAGCAGTACTTC. Protein sequence: CASSFMGSSSYEQYF. The chain joins TRBV28 to TRBJ2-7; D not resolved. This CDR3 is 15 amino acids long. V shed 3 bases and J shed 1 base, with 13 bases lying between them. Germline loops: CDR1 MDHEN, CDR2 SYDVKM.

Remarks on this clonotype: An end of the junction differs from the germline gene, which may be a read error. This chain uses TRBV6-2 or TRBV6-3 with TRBJ2-5; D call uncertain. This CDR3 comprises 14 residues. The V gene's germline CDR1 is MNHEY and CDR2 SVGEGT. The CDR3 region is CASSYSRHGEAQYF. CDR3 coding DNA: TGTGCCAGCAGTTACTCGAGACACGGAGAGGCCCAGTACTTC.

This clonotype has more than one count but fewer than ten. The gene calls are TRBV11-2 and TRBJ2-7; D ambiguous. Trimming removed 0 bases from V and 2 bases from J, with 11 bases in between. The germline CDR1 and CDR2 sequences are SGHAT and FQNNGV. There are 15 residues in the CDR3. CDR3 in amino acids: CASSLDGLPTYEQYF. The CDR3 nucleotides read TGTGCCAGCAGCTTAGACGGATTACCAACCTACGAGCAGTACTTC.

This chain uses TRBV18 with TRBJ1-1, with a tentative D call TRBD1 (6 bases). The V end was cut by 2 bases, the J end by 1 base, with 11 bases between. The CDR3 covers 15 residues. Germline CDR1 KGHSH, CDR2 LQKENI. CDR3 sequence reads: CASSPSAGANTEAFF. CDR3 sequence (DNA): TGTGCCAGCTCACCATCGGCAGGGGCGAACACTGAAGCTTTCTTT.

The chain carries TRBV4-3 and TRBJ2-5, with 7 bases identical to TRBD1. Losses at the gene ends were 1 base for V and 2 bases for J; bases not matched to a gene: 4. Germline-derived CDR1 and CDR2 are LGHNA and YSLEER. This CDR3 spans 15 amino acids. The CDR3 region has the DNA TGCGCCAGCAGCCAAGGGGGCAGGGGGCAAGAGACCCAGTACTTC. Residues: CASSQGGRGQETQYF.

This clonotype is a singleton in its sample. The V gene is TRBV28, the J gene TRBJ2-7; 7 bases align to TRBD1. The germline CDR1 and CDR2 sequences are MDHEN and SYDVKM. The CDR3 is made up of 15 amino acids. The trim removed 5 bases at V and 1 base at J, leaving 8 bases unmatched. The CDR3 spells CASSPTGDSSYEQYF. CDR3 DNA: TGTGCCAGCAGTCCAACCGGGGACAGTTCCTACGAGCAGTACTTC.

J is TRBJ1-5 and V is TRBV30; 8 nucleotides align to TRBD1. V was pared by 4 bases and J by 6 bases, with 5 bases of the junction left unmatched. The CDR3 is 13 residues long. Germline CDR1 GTSNPN, CDR2 SVGIG (reference sequence). The CDR3 nucleotides read TGTGCCTGGACCCAGGGGGCCTTTCAGCCCCAGCATTTT. Amino acids: CAWTQGAFQPQHF.

J is TRBJ1-4 and V is TRBV11-2; D is uncertain. The CDR3 length is 16 residues. In germline, CDR1 is SGHAT, CDR2 FQNNGV. With 2 bases removed from V and 8 bases from J, the gap between germline ends came to 18 bases. DNA for the CDR3: TGTGCCAGCAGCTTAATGGTTGGGTACCTCGGGGAAAAACTGTTTTTT. This gives the protein CASSLMVGYLGEKLFF.

The genes are TRBV5-5 and TRBJ2-2; possibly TRBD2 for D (6 bases). The CDR3 loop spans 19 amino acids. The germline CDR1 and CDR2 sequences are SGHKS and YYEKEE (reference sequence). The V gene lost 0 bases and the J gene lost 0 bases, with 18 bases spanning the gap. The CDR3 spells CASSLGWDSWSANTGELFF. DNA of the CDR3: TGTGCCAGCAGCTTGGGATGGGACTCCTGGAGCGCGAACACCGGGGAGCTGTTTTTT.

The chain employs TRBV4-3 and TRBJ1-2, with unresolved D. The V end was cut by 0 bases, the J end by 7 bases, with 15 bases between. Germline V lookup: CDR1 LGHNA, CDR2 YSLEER. This CDR3 has 15 amino acids. The CDR3, as DNA: TGCGCCAGCAGCCAAGACCCGGGCCTCCCAGCTGGCTACACCTTC. It specifies CASSQDPGLPAGYTF.

The chain links TRBV27 to TRBJ2-7, with D tentatively TRBD2 (6 bases). The CDR3 covers 13 residues. V was cut by 5 bases and J by 6 bases, with 14 bases left in between. Germline loops: CDR1 MNHEY, CDR2 SMNVEV (reference sequence). This chain's CDR3 is CASSTGLWGEQYF. Written as DNA, the CDR3 is TGTGCCAGCAGTACGGGACTTTGGGGCGAGCAGTACTTC.

A single count supports this clonotype. This chain joins TRBV4-1 and TRBJ2-1, with 10 bases matching TRBD2. The J segment lost 4 bases and the V segment lost 3 bases, leaving 6 bases of the junction unmatched. The CDR3 has 16 residues. CDR1 is MGHRA, CDR2 YSYEKL, per germline. As DNA, the CDR3 is TGCGCCAGCAGCCACCCCTGGACTAGCGGATACAATGAGCAGTTCTTC. It translates to CASSHPWTSGYNEQFF.

The chain links TRBV19 to TRBJ2-2, with D possibly TRBD2 on 6 matching bases. In germline, CDR1 is LNHDA, CDR2 SQIVND (reference sequence). V gave up 7 bases and J gave up 0 bases, with 12 bases separating them. The length of the CDR3 is 15 residues. CDR3 amino acids: CASTIAVTNTGELFF. CDR3 sequence (DNA): TGTGCCAGTACCATAGCGGTTACGAACACCGGGGAGCTGTTTTTT.

For the CDR3, the DNA is TGTGCCAGCAGCTCCCCCAGTAGGGGGACCACTGAAGCTTTCTTT. Protein: CASSSPSRGTTEAFF. The V and J genes are TRBV5-4 and TRBJ1-1; maybe TRBD1 (6 bases). The CDR3 length is 15 residues. V lost 3 bases and J lost 4, with 16 bases in between. CDR1 and CDR2 (germline): SGHNT, YYREEE (reference sequence).

The gene calls are TRBV10-2 and TRBJ2-1, with 7 positions matching TRBD1. CDR3 length: 15 residues. J lost 7 bases, V lost 3 bases, and 9 bases had no gene match. Per the germline V gene, CDR1 is WSHSY and CDR2 is SAAADI. The CDR3 DNA sequence: TGCGCCAGCAGTGACTCACAGGGGTTTAAGAATGAGCAGTTCTTC. Translating gives CASSDSQGFKNEQFF.

Remarks on this clonotype: Compared with germline, one end of the junction differs, possibly owing to a read error. This chain links TRBV18 with TRBJ2-5, with D hard to call. Germline lookup yields CDR1 KGHSH and CDR2 LQKENI. The CDR3 loop spans 13 amino acids. The CDR3 bases are TGCGCCAGCTCACCACCCCAGCCTGAGACCCAGTACTTC. This gives the protein CASSPPQPETQYF.

V gene TRBV20-1 combines with J gene TRBJ1-2; TRBD1 matches 10 bases. The CDR3 contains 14 residues. Germline assignment: CDR1 DFQATT and CDR2 SNEGSKA (reference sequence). The J segment lost 5 bases and the V segment lost 4 bases, leaving 7 bases of the junction unmatched. This chain's CDR3 is CSATRDRGGYGYTF. CDR3 coding DNA: TGCAGTGCTACAAGGGACAGGGGAGGATATGGCTACACCTTC.

The chain combines TRBV5-6 with TRBJ1-1; D unclear. Germline V lookup: CDR1 SGHDT, CDR2 YYEEEE. This CDR3 contains 15 residues. V lost 0 bases and J lost 6, with 15 bases in between. The CDR3 spells CASSLGYNPVPEAFF. The CDR3 DNA reads as TGTGCCAGCAGCTTGGGGTACAACCCGGTCCCTGAAGCTTTCTTT.

V and J are TRBV4-3 and TRBJ1-1; D unresolved. The CDR3 covers 16 residues. Germline V gene data show CDR1 as LGHNA and CDR2 as YSLEER. V was cut by 0 bases and J by 0 bases, with 11 bases left in between. The CDR3 loop is CASSQDIGSMNTEAFF. Written as DNA, the CDR3 is TGCGCCAGCAGCCAAGACATTGGAAGTATGAACACTGAAGCTTTCTTT.

The chain couples TRBV14 to TRBJ2-2; TRBD1 is a possible D gene (6 bases). This CDR3 has 15 residues. Germline CDR1 reads SGHDN; CDR2 reads FVKESK. V was shortened by 1 base and J by 6 bases, with 12 bases between the two germline ends. CDR3 amino acids: CASSQAQGIPGELFF. CDR3 DNA sequence: TGTGCCAGCAGCCAAGCCCAGGGGATTCCCGGGGAGCTGTTTTTT.

This chain links TRBV5-5 with TRBJ1-2; 9 bases match TRBD1. J lost 6 bases, V lost 3 bases, and 15 bases had no gene match. There are 17 residues in the CDR3. Germline CDR1 is SGHKS and CDR2 is YYEKEE (reference sequence). The CDR3 DNA sequence: TGTGCCAGCAGCTCGGAATACTTCCGGGACAGGGTCGATGGCTACACCTTC. Encoded protein: CASSSEYFRDRVDGYTF.